This T cell receptor beta chain emerged from a study of T cell repertoires in cytomegalovirus infection. Study-level information: CMV epitopes in the study were HLA-C-restricted (recently identified) and HLA-B-restricted (well studied).

About this clonotype: What it recognizes is unknown.

The CDR3 runs to 15 residues. Trimming shortened V by 5 bases and J by 4 bases, and 15 bases separated the two germline ends. TCRdb analysed the reads with MiXCR anew, one entry per CDR3 protein. The repertoire holds hundreds of thousands of distinct CDR3 sequences, with about 33% as singletons. V gene TRBV12-3 or TRBV12-4 combines with J gene TRBJ1-5, with D maybe TRBD1 (5 bases). Sequenced material: cultured CD8+ T cells from PBMCs, taken from culture after CMV antigen stimulation. The receptor was isolated from a human donor in good health (CMV status not recorded). Some clones in this sample may be carry-over from other donors' samples. CDR3 residues: CASSDRDGLNQPQHF. CDR3 DNA sequence: TGTGCCAGCAGTGACCGGGACGGATTAAATCAGCCCCAGCATTTT.